This TCR beta chain is from a study of blood T cell repertoires in COVID-19 (dated by TCRdb to 2018 to 2020). In the study overall: Samples covering the acute and convalescent phases of COVID-19 were provided by collaborators in the United States, Italy and Spain. The prospective study material was composed of cDNA or gDNA derived from T cells, B-cell-depleted T cells, or PBMCs. Deeply sampled blood TCRbeta repertoires from subjects exposed to, actively infected with, or recovered from COVID-19 were included in the dataset. The repertoires were made available in a free public database intended to serve as a resource for research on the immune response to SARS-CoV-2. The samples were drawn from the first 160 participants of the ongoing ImmuneRACE study and from roughly 1,300 subjects provided by 6 global collaborators. Nearly every sample came with metadata listing a de-identified subject ID, COVID-19 status, age in years and sex. Where available, HLA class I and class II types were taken from metadata supplied by the sample provider and were not determined by assay-based typing.

Broader findings and caveats from the paper: The quantity of clinical and demographic metadata differed by source and by participant and was supplied without curation.

Enrolling through a virtual design, the prospective study's participants ranged in age from about 18 to 89 years and lived across 24 United States geographic areas. In the prospective study, participants were assigned to cohorts based on the clinical history participants reported in a screening survey and a study questionnaire. ImmuneRACE Cohort 3 recovered participants were defined by two consecutive negative NP/OP PCR tests, healthcare professional clearance, or symptom resolution. Each participant in the prospective study had whole blood, serum and a nasopharyngeal or oropharyngeal swab collected by mobile phlebotomists. Additional blood draws and questionnaires over an approximately two-month period could optionally be provided by prospective study participants. Blood samples from the prospective study were shipped frozen or at room temperature prior to DNA extraction. TCRbeta CDR3 regions were amplified from genomic DNA by means of the immunoSEQ Assay, a bias-controlled multiplex PCR. As for the authors' bioinformatics: Within the assay, amplification of reference gene primers was used to estimate how many nucleated cells each sample contained. Sequence reads were collapsed and filtered to measure the absolute abundance of every unique TCRbeta CDR3 rearrangement. For each sample, productive Simpson clonality was calculated as the square root of Simpson's diversity index across productive rearrangements. TCRdb mirrors the immuneACCESS table, restricted to in-frame sequences. Some clones are absent from its copies; in checked studies, under half trace to an unresolved V gene, and the reason for the others is unknown. Clonal size and the V and J genes are those of that table, whereas D and trimming came from the DNA. This sample has some 400,000 clones in its table, and 85% to 90% of those were observed once. Of the sample, 0.95% to 1.3% is held by the ten largest clones.

As concerns this clone: What this receptor recognizes is not known. Base qualities are not recorded, but no much larger clone differs from it by a single base.

Material for sequencing was PBMCs or T cells enriched from blood (not recorded which). The origin of this receptor is a man in his thirties or forties who had recovered from COVID-19.

The CDR3 loop reads CASGLILSAFF. At the DNA level, the sequence is TGTGCTAGTGGTTTAATTCTATCGGCTTTCTTT. The chain employs TRBV12-5 and TRBJ1-1; no D gene is confidently identified. Via the germline V gene, CDR1 is LGHNT and CDR2 FRNRAP. V loses 3 bases, J loses 11 bases, and the germline ends lie 10 bases apart. The cysteine opens and the phenylalanine closes a CDR3 of 11 amino acids. The read is trimmed to its CDR3 DNA, 33 bases read in frame from base 1.